This T cell receptor beta chain was recovered during a study of blood T cell repertoires in COVID-19. On the study more broadly: Donors in the United States, Italy and Spain gave samples during acute or convalescent COVID-19.

This CDR3 spans 13 amino acids. The germline V and J ends were trimmed by 5 bases and 7 bases, with 14 bases remaining between them. The germline V gene has CDR1 LNHDA and CDR2 SQIVND (reference sequence). This clone was seen a single time. As processed by the authors: Amplification from reference gene primers served as the basis for estimated nucleated cell counts. Method: immunoSEQ multiplex PCR; TCRdb's copy keeps in-frame clones and lacks some. Clone size and V and J calls were adopted from that table, with D and trimming inferred from the DNA. Of 370,000 or so clones listed, roughly four fifths are singletons.

The chain couples TRBV19 to TRBJ1-2, with D perhaps TRBD1 (5 bases). The TCR comes from a human donor with acute or convalescent COVID-19. The donor label of this sample is uncertain. Input material: peripheral blood. The CDR3 sequence: CASSWRGGSGYTF. The CDR3 DNA is TGTGCCAGTAGTTGGAGGGGTGGTTCTGGCTACACCTTC.